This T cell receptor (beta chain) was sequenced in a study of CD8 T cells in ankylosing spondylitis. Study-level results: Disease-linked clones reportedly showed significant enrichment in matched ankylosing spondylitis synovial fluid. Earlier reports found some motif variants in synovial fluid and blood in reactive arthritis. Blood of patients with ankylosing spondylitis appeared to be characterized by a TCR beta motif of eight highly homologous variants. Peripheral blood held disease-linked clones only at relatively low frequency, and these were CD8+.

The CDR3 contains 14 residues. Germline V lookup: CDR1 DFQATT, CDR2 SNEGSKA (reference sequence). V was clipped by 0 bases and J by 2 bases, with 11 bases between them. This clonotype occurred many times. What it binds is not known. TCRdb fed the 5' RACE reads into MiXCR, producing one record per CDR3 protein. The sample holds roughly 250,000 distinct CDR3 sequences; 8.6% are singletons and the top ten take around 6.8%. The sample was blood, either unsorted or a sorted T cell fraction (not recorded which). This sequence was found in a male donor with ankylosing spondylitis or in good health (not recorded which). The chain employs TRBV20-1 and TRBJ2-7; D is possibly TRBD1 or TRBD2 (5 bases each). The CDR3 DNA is TGCAGTGCTAGAGATCGGGGCAGGGCCTACGAGCAGTACTTC. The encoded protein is CSARDRGRAYEQYF.